The sequence of this TCR beta chain was determined in a study of T cell responses to AZD1222 COVID-19 vaccine. The overall study: Analyses pooled second doses at about 4 or about 12 weeks. Points from the study as a whole: Two doses of AZD1222 preceded a rise in Spike-specific TCR breadth and depth.

The V end lost 6 bases, the J end lost 5 bases, and 11 bases lay between the germline ends. In germline, CDR1 is LNHDA, CDR2 SQIVND (reference sequence). The CDR3 sequence is 14 residues long. Assay: immunoSEQ multiplex PCR; the TCRdb copy retains only in-frame clones and omits some. The profile shows over 85,000 clones, around 90% of them singletons. A note on this clone: Its specificity is not known.

The receptor's source is an adult in good health. Specimen: peripheral blood, collected on day 0 of AZD1222 vaccination. This sequence joins TRBV19 and TRBJ1-6; D unresolved. CDR3 region: CASRDAGNNSPLHF. The CDR3, as DNA: TGTGCCAGTAGGGATGCAGGCAATAATTCACCCCTCCACTTT.